One T cell receptor beta chain is described in this entry. Germline V gene lookup returns CDR1 SGDLS and CDR2 YYNGEE. The CDR3 extends over 18 amino acids. With 0 bases clipped from V and 3 bases from J, the junction kept 14 bases outside the gene matches. Both 60 Vbeta primers and 13 Jbeta primers went into the PCR. Sequencing was performed with immunoSEQ multiplex PCR; in TCRdb, only in-frame clones are kept and a portion is missing. Of some 210,000 clones listed, approximately 80% are singletons. These data originate in a study of cytomegalovirus exposure and HLA in healthy donors. Sequencing was carried out using PBMCs. This chain connects TRBV9 to TRBJ2-7; 8 bases fit TRBD2. This receptor was taken from a woman aged 45-59 years in good health and CMV-seropositive. The CDR3 DNA reads TGTGCCAGCAGCGTAGGGCCGGGGACTGGGACTAGGGTCTACGAGCAGTACTTC. It codes for CASSVGPGTGTRVYEQYF.